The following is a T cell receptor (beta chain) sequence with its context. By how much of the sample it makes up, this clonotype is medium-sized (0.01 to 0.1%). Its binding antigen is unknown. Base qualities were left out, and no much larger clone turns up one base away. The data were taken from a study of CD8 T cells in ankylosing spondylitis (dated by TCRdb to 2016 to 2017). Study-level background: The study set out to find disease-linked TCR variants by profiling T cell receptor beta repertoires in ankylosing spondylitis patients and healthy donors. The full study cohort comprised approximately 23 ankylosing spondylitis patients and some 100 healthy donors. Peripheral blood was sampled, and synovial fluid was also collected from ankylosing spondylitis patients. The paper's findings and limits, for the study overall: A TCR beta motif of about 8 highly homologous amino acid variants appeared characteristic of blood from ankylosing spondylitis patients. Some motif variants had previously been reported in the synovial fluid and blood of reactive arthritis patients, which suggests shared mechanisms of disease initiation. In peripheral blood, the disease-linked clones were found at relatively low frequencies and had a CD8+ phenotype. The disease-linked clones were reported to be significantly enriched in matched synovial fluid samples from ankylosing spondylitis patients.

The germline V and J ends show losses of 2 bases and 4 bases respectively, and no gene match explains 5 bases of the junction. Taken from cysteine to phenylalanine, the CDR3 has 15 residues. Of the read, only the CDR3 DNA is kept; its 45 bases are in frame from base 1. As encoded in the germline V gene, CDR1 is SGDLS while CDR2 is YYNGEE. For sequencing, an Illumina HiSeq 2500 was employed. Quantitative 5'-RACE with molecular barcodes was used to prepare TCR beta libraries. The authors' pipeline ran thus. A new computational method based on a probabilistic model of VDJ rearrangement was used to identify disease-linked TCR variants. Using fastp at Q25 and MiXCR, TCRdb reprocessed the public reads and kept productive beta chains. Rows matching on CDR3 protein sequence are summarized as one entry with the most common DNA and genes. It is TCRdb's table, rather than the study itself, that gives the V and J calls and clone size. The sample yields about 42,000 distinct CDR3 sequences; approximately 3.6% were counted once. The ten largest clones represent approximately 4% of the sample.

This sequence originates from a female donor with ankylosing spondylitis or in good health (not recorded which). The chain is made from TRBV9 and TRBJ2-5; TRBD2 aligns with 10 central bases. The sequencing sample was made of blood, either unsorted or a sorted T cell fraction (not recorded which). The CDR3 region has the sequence CASSVLAGAGETQYF. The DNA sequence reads TGTGCCAGCAGCGTGCTAGCGGGGGCCGGAGAGACCCAGTACTTC.